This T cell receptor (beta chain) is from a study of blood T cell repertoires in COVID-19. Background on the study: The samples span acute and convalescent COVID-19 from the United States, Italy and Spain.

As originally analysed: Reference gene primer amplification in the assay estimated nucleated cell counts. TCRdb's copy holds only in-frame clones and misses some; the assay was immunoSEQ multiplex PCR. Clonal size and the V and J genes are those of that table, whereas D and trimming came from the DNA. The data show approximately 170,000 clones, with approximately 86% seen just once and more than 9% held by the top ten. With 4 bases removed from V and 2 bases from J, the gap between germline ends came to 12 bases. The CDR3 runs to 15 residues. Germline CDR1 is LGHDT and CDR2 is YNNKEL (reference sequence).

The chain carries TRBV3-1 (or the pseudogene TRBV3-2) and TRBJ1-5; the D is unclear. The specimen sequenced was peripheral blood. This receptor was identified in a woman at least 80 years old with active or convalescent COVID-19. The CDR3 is CASSRGDWGNQPQHF. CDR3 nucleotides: TGTGCCAGCAGCCGAGGAGATTGGGGCAATCAGCCCCAGCATTTT.